The clone carrying this TCR beta chain was detected once. Its antigen remains unidentified. Before the COVID-19 pandemic, during about 2011-2019, CD4+ T cells were taken from unexposed donors. After roughly 9 days of culture, CD4+ T cells were isolated. Testing used SARS-CoV-2 S/N and four cold-coronavirus spikes on unexposed-donor CD4+ T cells, cells permitting. About 2 million PBMCs per well were cultured with roughly 10 IU/ml IL-2. With 4 bases removed from V and 4 bases from J, the gap between germline ends came to 17 bases. CDR1 LNHDA and CDR2 SQIVND come from the germline V gene (reference sequence). This CDR3 contains 15 residues. Here immunoSEQ multiplex PCR was the method, and the copy in TCRdb shows in-frame clones only, minus some. The table includes around 26,000 clones, 70% to 80% detected once. This entry comes from a study of CD4 T cells in relation to SARS-CoV-2 and coronaviruses. Study overall: Negative control cultures got HIV-1 Nef peptides or no peptide.

The specimen was CD4+ T cells from PBMCs, cultured in vitro. This rearrangement joins TRBV19 to TRBJ2-7; D possibly uses TRBD1 or TRBD2 (7 bases each). This TCR came from a human donor in good health. The CDR3 reads CASSKRAGQWYEQYF. Here the CDR3 DNA reads TGTGCCAGTAGTAAGAGAGCGGGACAGTGGTACGAGCAGTACTTC.